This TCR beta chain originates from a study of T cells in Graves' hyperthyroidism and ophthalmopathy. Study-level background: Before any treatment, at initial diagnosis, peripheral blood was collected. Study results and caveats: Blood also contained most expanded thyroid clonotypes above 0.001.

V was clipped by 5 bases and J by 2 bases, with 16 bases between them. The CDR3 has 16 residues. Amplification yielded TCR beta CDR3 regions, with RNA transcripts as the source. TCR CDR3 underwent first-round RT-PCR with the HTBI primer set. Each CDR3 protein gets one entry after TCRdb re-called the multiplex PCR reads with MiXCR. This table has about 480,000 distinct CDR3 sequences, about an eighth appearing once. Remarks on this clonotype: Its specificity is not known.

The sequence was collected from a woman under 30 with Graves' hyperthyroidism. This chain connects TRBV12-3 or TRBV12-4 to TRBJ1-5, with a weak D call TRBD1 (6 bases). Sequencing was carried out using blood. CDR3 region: CASSEMKGGGNQPQHF. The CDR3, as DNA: TGTGCCAGCAGTGAAATGAAAGGGGGGGGCAATCAGCCCCAGCATTTT.